Reported below is one T cell receptor beta chain. This entry is derived from a study of T cells in localized non-small cell lung cancer. Data came from immunoSEQ multiplex PCR; TCRdb stores just in-frame clones and leaves some out. The top ten hold about 20% of the sample, which has over a thousand clones, around 25% seen once. CDR1 and CDR2 (germline): MNHGY, SAAAGT. The V gene lost 2 bases and the J gene lost 0 bases, with 5 bases spanning the gap. The CDR3 is 14 residues long. The TCR comes from a male donor aged 60 or over with stage I lung adenocarcinoma. The rearrangement joins TRBV6-8 to TRBJ1-3; no definite D call. This specimen was normal lung tissue next to the tumor, taken before any cancer treatment. This CDR3 is CASSYGSSGNTIYF. The CDR3 DNA reads TGTGCCAGCAGTTACGGGTCCTCTGGAAACACCATATATTTT.